This T cell receptor beta chain was recovered during a study of blood T cell repertoires in COVID-19. Study in general: The samples span acute and convalescent COVID-19 from the United States, Italy and Spain. In each case, the material was cDNA or gDNA derived from T cells, B-cell-depleted T cells, or PBMCs.

This CDR3 is built from 13 residues. Germline CDR1 and CDR2: MNHEY and SVGAGI. Trimming pared 6 bases from V and 7 bases from J, leaving 16 bases between. The authors' processing: Researchers report that nucleated cell counts were estimated from reference gene primer amplification. Data came from immunoSEQ multiplex PCR; TCRdb stores just in-frame clones and leaves some out. From that table come the V and J calls and clone size; the DNA was used to work out D and trimming. The data contain 250,000 to 350,000 clones, 89% of them singletons. The sequencing input was peripheral blood. The sequence came from a woman aged 55-70 years with acute or convalescent COVID-19. This chain joins TRBV6-5 and TRBJ2-7; perhaps TRBD1 as D (6 bases). CDR3 sequence reads: CASSRPGTREQYF. CDR3 sequence (DNA): TGTGCCAGCAGCCGGCCCGGGACACGTGAGCAGTACTTC.